This record looks at one T cell receptor (beta chain) sequence and its context. The table came from immunoSEQ multiplex PCR; TCRdb's copy has only in-frame clones and leaves some out. The sample lists just under 250,000 clones, around 89% occurring once. This sample stems from a study of blood T cell repertoires in COVID-19. The CDR3 runs to 15 residues. The germline V gene has CDR1 KGHSH and CDR2 LQKENI. V gave up 2 bases and J gave up 4 bases; unmatched junction bases: 6. This rearrangement joins TRBV18 to TRBJ2-7; 9 bases are a match to TRBD1. The sequenced material came from PBMCs or T cells enriched from blood (not recorded which). The origin of this receptor is a woman aged 25 to 45 who had recovered from COVID-19. For the CDR3, the DNA is TGTGCCAGCTCACCAGGACAGGGGAGGGGTTACGAGCAGTACTTC. As protein: CASSPGQGRGYEQYF.